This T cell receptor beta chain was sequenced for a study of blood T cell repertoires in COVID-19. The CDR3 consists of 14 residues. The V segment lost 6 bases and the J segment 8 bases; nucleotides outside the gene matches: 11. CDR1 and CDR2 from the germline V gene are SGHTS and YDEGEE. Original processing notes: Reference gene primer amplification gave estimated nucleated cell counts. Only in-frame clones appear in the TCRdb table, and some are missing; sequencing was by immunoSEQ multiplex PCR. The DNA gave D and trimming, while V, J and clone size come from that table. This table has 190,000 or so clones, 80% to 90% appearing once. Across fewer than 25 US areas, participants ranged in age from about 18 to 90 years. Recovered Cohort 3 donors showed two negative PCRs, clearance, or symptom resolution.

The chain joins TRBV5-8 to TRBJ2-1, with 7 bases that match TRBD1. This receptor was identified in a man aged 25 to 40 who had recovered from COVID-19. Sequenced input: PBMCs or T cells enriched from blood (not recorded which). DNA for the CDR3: TGTGCCAGCATCAACAGGGGTACCTGGGATGAGCAGTTCTTC. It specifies CASINRGTWDEQFF.